Below are 10 T cell receptor beta chains sequenced from a single sample in a study of blood T cell repertoires in COVID-19. Only in-frame clones appear in the TCRdb table, and some are missing; sequencing was by immunoSEQ multiplex PCR. Here the sample spans about 370,000 clones, 85% to 90% being singletons. Specimen: PBMCs or T cells enriched from blood (not recorded which). The receptor set was obtained from a young man who had recovered from COVID-19.

This clone was seen just once. The chain recombines TRBV30 with TRBJ2-7, with 8 bases identical to TRBD2. CDR3 length: 13 residues. The V gene's germline CDR1 is GTSNPN and CDR2 SVGIG (reference sequence). With V trimmed by 0 bases and J by 7 bases, 5 bases remained unmatched. The CDR3 loop reads CAWSVLREGEQYF. CDR3 coding DNA: TGTGCCTGGAGTGTACTACGGGAGGGAGAGCAGTACTTC. Filled out from reference TRBV30 and TRBJ2-7, the complete variable domain reads SQTIHQWPATLVQPVGSPLSLECTVEGTSNPNLYWYRQAAGRGLQLLFYSVGIGQISSEVPQNLSASRPQDRQFILSSKKLLLSDSGFYLCAWSVLREGEQYFGPGTRLTVT.

The chain carries TRBV9 and TRBJ1-4; the D gene is possibly TRBD1 (6 bases). The CDR3 covers 15 residues. Germline assignment: CDR1 SGDLS and CDR2 YYNGEE. V gave up 0 bases and J gave up 4 bases, with 10 bases separating them. The CDR3 bases are TGTGCCAGCAGCGTAGATGGACAGAGTAATGAAAAACTGTTTTTT. Translation: CASSVDGQSNEKLFF.

This chain joins TRBV5-5 and TRBJ2-4; D not resolved. The V gene's germline CDR1 is SGHKS and CDR2 YYEKEE (reference sequence). The CDR3 loop spans 17 amino acids. Trimming took off 0 bases at V and 6 bases at J, with 19 bases between the two ends. The CDR3 DNA reads as TGTGCCAGCAGCTTGGAGGCAGGCCGCCTTCGCCGAAACATTCAGTACTTC. The encoded protein is CASSLEAGRLRRNIQYF.

This clone has a handful of counts. V gene TRBV5-6 combines with J gene TRBJ1-1, with D unclear. The CDR3 is made up of 13 amino acids. From germline, CDR1 is SGHDT and CDR2 YYEEEE. With 2 bases removed from V and 1 base from J, the gap between germline ends came to 6 bases. CDR3: CASSLGGNTEAFF. CDR3 bases: TGTGCCAGCAGCTTAGGAGGGAACACTGAAGCTTTCTTT.

The gene calls are TRBV19 and TRBJ2-5; 10 positions match TRBD1. Per the germline V gene, CDR1 is LNHDA and CDR2 is SQIVND (reference sequence). J was trimmed by 5 bases and V by 5 bases; bases with no gene match: 8. CDR3 length: 15 amino acids. The CDR3, as DNA: TGTGCCAGTAGTCCGAGACAGGGGGCTCAGGAGACCCAGTACTTC. Amino acid sequence: CASSPRQGAQETQYF.

J is TRBJ2-1 and V is TRBV7-2; TRBD2 aligns across 10 bases. This CDR3 has 14 residues. Germline V lookup: CDR1 SGHTA, CDR2 FQGNSA. V shed 1 base, J shed 6 bases, and the junction held 0 bases outside the gene matches. CDR3 nucleotides: TGTGCCAGCAGCTTAGGGACTAGCGGCAATGAGCAGTTCTTC. Translating gives CASSLGTSGNEQFF.

CDR3 sequence: CAWSVQVAGSEQFF. CDR3 nucleotides: TGTGCCTGGAGTGTACAGGTAGCGGGCTCTGAGCAGTTCTTC. This chain connects TRBV30 to TRBJ2-1; 7 bases agree with TRBD2. CDR3 size: 14 residues. Trimming removed 0 bases from V and 9 bases from J; junction bases left unmatched: 8. In germline, CDR1 is GTSNPN, CDR2 SVGIG (reference sequence). Using reference TRBV30 and TRBJ2-1 for the parts outside the CDR3, the full variable domain is SQTIHQWPATLVQPVGSPLSLECTVEGTSNPNLYWYRQAAGRGLQLLFYSVGIGQISSEVPQNLSASRPQDRQFILSSKKLLLSDSGFYLCAWSVQVAGSEQFFGPGTRLTVL.

J is TRBJ1-5 and V is TRBV10-1; D is unclear. V gave up 3 bases and J gave up 2 bases, with 5 bases separating them. Looked up from germline, CDR1 is WNHNN and CDR2 is SYGVQD (reference sequence). CDR3 size: 13 residues. CDR3 protein: CASSDGGNQPQHF. In nucleotides, the CDR3 is TGCGCCAGCAGTGACGGGGGCAATCAGCCCCAGCATTTT.

The chain carries TRBV7-2 and TRBJ2-2; D possibly corresponds to TRBD1 (5 bases). Trimming left V 4 bases short and J 7 bases short, with 10 bases between. Germline-derived CDR1 and CDR2 are SGHTA and FQGNSA. The CDR3 is 13 amino acids. The CDR3 protein is CASSWAGNGELFF. In nucleotides, the CDR3 is TGTGCCAGCAGCTGGGCAGGGAACGGGGAGCTGTTTTTT.

In its sample, this clone was seen once. The chain recombines TRBV6-4 with TRBJ2-5; possible D gene TRBD2, 6 bases. Germline loops: CDR1 MRHNA, CDR2 SNTAGT. Trimming took 6 bases from V and 1 from J, leaving 15 bases between them. This CDR3 region has 15 residues. The chain's CDR3 is CASSQLEGPQETQYF. CDR3 coding DNA: TGTGCCAGCAGCCAGCTGGAGGGCCCCCAAGAGACCCAGTACTTC.